The 2 T cell receptor beta chains below were found in one sample sequenced in a study of shared clonotypes between healthy human individuals. Libraries were prepared by immunoSEQ multiplex PCR; TCRdb keeps only in-frame clonotypes and omits some of them. The sample contains about 1.1 million clones, 70% to 85% of which appear only once. The specimen sequenced was memory CD4+ T cells from PBMCs. The subset: CD45RA-negative fraction. Receptors originate from a man between 18 and 35 years old in good health. Some clones in this sample may be carry-over from other donors' samples.

This chain joins TRBV14 and TRBJ1-1; no clear D gene. The CDR3 totals 12 residues. Deletions cut 4 bases from V and 0 bases from J, with 3 bases between. In germline, CDR1 is SGHDN, CDR2 FVKESK. The chain's CDR3 is CASSPVNTEAFF. CDR3 nucleotide sequence: TGTGCCAGCAGCCCGGTGAACACTGAAGCTTTCTTT.

The chain employs TRBV27 and TRBJ1-1; D might be TRBD1 (6 bases). Trimming shortened V by 4 bases and J by 1 base, and 10 bases separated the two germline ends. Germline V gene sequence: CDR1 MNHEY, CDR2 SMNVEV (reference sequence). The CDR3 runs 14 residues. For the CDR3, the DNA is TGTGCCAGCAGTTACTCGGACAGGAACACTGAAGCTTTCTTT. Its protein product is CASSYSDRNTEAFF.